This T cell receptor beta chain is from a study of a mutant IDH1 vaccine in newly diagnosed glioma. Study results and caveats: Pseudoprogression appeared unlinked to shifts in leading peripheral T cell clonotypes.

Time point of the sample: week 5, during vaccination. One vaccine dose held 300 ug of mutant IDH1 20-mer peptide and came with topical imiquimod. Sequencing was performed with immunoSEQ multiplex PCR; in TCRdb, only in-frame clones are kept and a portion is missing. The sample has around 50,000 clones; 78% are singletons. V was shortened by 0 bases and J by 3 bases, with 7 bases between the two germline ends. CDR1 is SGDLS, CDR2 YYNGEE, per germline. The CDR3 is 14 residues long. Only a few counts were recorded for this clone. Its antigen remains unknown. This sequence originates from a man aged 50 to 59 with glioma. The sequenced sample was PBMCs, obtained from a glioma patient whose treatment included an IDH1 peptide vaccine. The chain combines TRBV9 with TRBJ1-3; TRBD1 might be the D (5 bases). The CDR3 loop reads CASSVGQYGNTIYF. CDR3 nucleotide sequence: TGTGCCAGCAGCGTAGGACAGTATGGAAACACCATATATTTT.